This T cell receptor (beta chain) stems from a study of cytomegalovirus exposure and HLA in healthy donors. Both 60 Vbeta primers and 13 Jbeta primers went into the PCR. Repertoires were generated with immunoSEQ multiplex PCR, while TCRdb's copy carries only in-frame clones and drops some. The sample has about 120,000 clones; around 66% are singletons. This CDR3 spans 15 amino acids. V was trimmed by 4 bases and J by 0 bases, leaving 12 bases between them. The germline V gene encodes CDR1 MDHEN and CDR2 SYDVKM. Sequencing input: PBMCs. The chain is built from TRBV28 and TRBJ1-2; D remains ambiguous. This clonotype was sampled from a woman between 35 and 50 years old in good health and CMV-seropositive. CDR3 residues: CASSSYLGANYGYTF. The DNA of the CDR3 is TGTGCCAGCAGTTCCTATCTCGGGGCTAACTATGGCTACACCTTC.